Sequencing of this T cell receptor beta chain was carried out in a study of T cell responses to AZD1222 COVID-19 vaccine. Study-wide context: Second-dose timings of about 4 or about 12 weeks were pooled.

This clone has only one observation. The antigen is not known. Sequenced by immunoSEQ multiplex PCR; TCRdb stores in-frame clones only, minus some. The sample lists around 130,000 clones, over 75% occurring once. V was clipped by 4 bases and J by 8 bases, with 9 bases between them. This CDR3 region has 11 residues. Germline CDR1 SGHTS, CDR2 YDEGEE. Points from the study as a whole: Two doses of AZD1222 preceded a rise in Spike-specific TCR breadth and depth.

The chain carries TRBV5-8 and TRBJ1-2; D uncertain. The origin of this receptor is an adult in good health. Sequenced here: peripheral blood, sampled on day 0 of AZD1222 vaccination. CDR3 loop: CASSPQDGYTF. As DNA, the CDR3 is TGTGCCAGCAGCCCCCAGGACGGCTACACCTTC.